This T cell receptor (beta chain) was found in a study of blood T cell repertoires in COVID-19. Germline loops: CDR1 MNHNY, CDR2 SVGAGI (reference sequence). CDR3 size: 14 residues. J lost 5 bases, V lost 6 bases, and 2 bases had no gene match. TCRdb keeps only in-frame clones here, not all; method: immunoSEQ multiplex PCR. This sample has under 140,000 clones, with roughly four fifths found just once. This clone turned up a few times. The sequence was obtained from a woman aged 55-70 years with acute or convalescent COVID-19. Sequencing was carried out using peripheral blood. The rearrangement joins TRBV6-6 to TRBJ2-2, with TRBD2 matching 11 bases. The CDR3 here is CASSRTSGTGELFF. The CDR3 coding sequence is TGTGCCAGCAGCCGGACTAGCGGGACCGGGGAGCTGTTTTTT.